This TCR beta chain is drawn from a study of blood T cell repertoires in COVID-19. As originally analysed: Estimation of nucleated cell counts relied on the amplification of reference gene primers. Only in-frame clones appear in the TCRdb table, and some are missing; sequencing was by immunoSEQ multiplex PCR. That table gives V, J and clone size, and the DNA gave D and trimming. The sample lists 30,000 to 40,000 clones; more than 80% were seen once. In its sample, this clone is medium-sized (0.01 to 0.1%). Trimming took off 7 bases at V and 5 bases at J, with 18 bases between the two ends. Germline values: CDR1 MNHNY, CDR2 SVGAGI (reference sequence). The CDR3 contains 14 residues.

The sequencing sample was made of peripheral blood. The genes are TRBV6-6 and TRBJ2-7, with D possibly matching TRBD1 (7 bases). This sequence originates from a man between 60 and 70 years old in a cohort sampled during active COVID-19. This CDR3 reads CASTDGGGWDEQYF. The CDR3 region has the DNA TGTGCCAGCACCGACGGAGGGGGCTGGGACGAGCAGTACTTC.